This TCR beta chain was observed in a study of blood T cell repertoires in COVID-19. Study-wide background: The United States, Italy and Spain supplied acute and convalescent COVID-19 samples. PBMCs, B-cell-depleted T cells, or T cells provided the cDNA or gDNA that made up the material.

Original analysis: Amplification from reference gene primers served as the basis for estimated nucleated cell counts. TCRdb's table, derived via immunoSEQ multiplex PCR, lists solely in-frame clones and lacks some. V and J calls and clone size come straight from that table; D and trimming were deduced from the DNA. Of about 140,000 clones listed, around 72% are singletons. Of note for this clone: Sequence at one end of the junction differs from germline and may be a read error.

The CDR3 is 13 amino acids. In germline, CDR1 is SEHNR, CDR2 FQNEAQ (reference sequence). Sequenced sample: peripheral blood. The origin of this receptor is a woman aged 60-75 years with acute or convalescent COVID-19. The chain carries TRBV7-9 and TRBJ2-1; TRBD2 is a possible D gene (5 bases). The CDR3 region has the DNA TGTGCCAGCACCCTCTTGGAGGCCAATGGGCAGTTCTTC. Its translation is CASTLLEANGQFF. The full variable domain, its missing parts supplied by reference TRBV7-9 and TRBJ2-1, is DTGVSQNPRHKITKRGQNVTFRCDPISEHNRLYWYRQTLGQGPEFLTYFQNEAQLEKSRLLSDRFSAERPKGSFSTLEIQRTEQGDSAMYLCASTLLEANGQFFGPGTRLTVL.